This T cell receptor (beta chain) appears in the sequencing data of a study of shared clonotypes between healthy human individuals. General study findings and limits: There were few donors, and this limited the genetic and exposure-history diversity represented.

Only a few counts were recorded for this clone. Its antigen is still unknown. Looked up from germline, CDR1 is SGDLS and CDR2 is YYNGEE. With 7 bases removed from V and 1 base from J, the gap between germline ends came to 8 bases. The CDR3 runs 13 residues. In replicate PCRs of sorted subsets, roughly 200 ng DNA, approximately 32,000 T cell genomes, was used. Using immunoSEQ multiplex PCR, the repertoire was profiled, and TCRdb retains in-frame clones only, with some absent. The sample gives some 2.3 million clones, 80% to 95% of which show up once; 0.39% is in the top ten. Sequencing was carried out using naive CD4+ T cells from PBMCs. The subset is: CD45RA+ positively selected. The sequence was collected from a man between 18 and 35 years old in good health. Some clones in this sample may be carry-over from other donors' samples. The chain links TRBV9 to TRBJ2-2; TRBD2 is a possible D gene (5 bases). The CDR3 spells CASGGLNTGELFF. Written as DNA, the CDR3 is TGTGCCAGCGGAGGTTTGAACACCGGGGAGCTGTTTTTT.